Presented here are 20 T cell receptor beta chains from one specimen sequenced in a study of CD8+ T cells in alopecia areata. RNA was extracted and reverse transcribed into cDNA as the sequencing template. Sequenced by immunoSEQ multiplex PCR; TCRdb stores in-frame clones only, minus some. This sample yields approximately 220,000 clones, of which less than 45% are seen a single time; around 0.48% belongs to the top ten. Treatment indicated: oral pan-JAK inhibitor, 5-10 mg twice daily. The input for sequencing was CD4+ T cells sorted from blood, taken around week 31, from a patient treated with tofacitinib. These receptors all come from a human donor with alopecia areata.

The chain combines TRBV7-9 with TRBJ2-3; 7 nucleotides agree with TRBD2. With V trimmed by 8 bases and J by 6 bases, 5 bases remained unmatched. The CDR3 is 12 amino acids. Germline CDR1 and CDR2: SEHNR and FQNEAQ (reference sequence). The CDR3 DNA reads as TGTGCCAGCGGCGTCGGGGGGGATACGCAGTATTTT. It is translated as CASGVGGDTQYF.

The gene calls are TRBV5-1 and TRBJ2-7; tentative D call: TRBD2 (6 bases). With 1 base removed from V and 6 bases from J, the gap between germline ends came to 14 bases. The germline gives CDR1 SGHRS, CDR2 YFSETQ. CDR3 length: 14 amino acids. DNA for the CDR3: TGCGCCAGCAGCTTGCCCGAGGAGGGGCGCGAGCAGTACTTC. Translated: CASSLPEEGREQYF.

This chain connects TRBV6-1 to TRBJ2-3; 10 bases map to TRBD2. CDR1 MNHNS and CDR2 SASEGT come from the germline V gene. J gave up 1 base and V 2 bases, and 3 bases lay outside the gene matches. The CDR3 runs to 16 residues. CDR3 in amino acids: CASSELTSGGTDTQYF. The CDR3 coding sequence is TGTGCCAGCAGTGAACTAACTAGCGGGGGCACAGATACGCAGTATTTT.

This sequence joins TRBV27 and TRBJ1-2, with TRBD1 matching 7 bases. The CDR3 has 16 amino acids. Germline trimming cut 4 bases from V and 6 bases from J; bases unmatched to any gene: 14. Germline V lookup: CDR1 MNHEY, CDR2 SMNVEV (reference sequence). The CDR3 region is CASSSRGRGRLHGYTF. The CDR3 DNA sequence: TGTGCCAGCAGTTCCCGTGGCAGGGGGAGACTTCATGGCTACACCTTC.

On this clone itself: Other nucleotide sequences from this sample produce the same CDR3. The chain combines TRBV5-1 with TRBJ2-3; no clear D gene. V gave up 4 bases and J gave up 2 bases, with 2 bases separating them. The CDR3 runs to 11 residues. Germline loops: CDR1 SGHRS, CDR2 YFSETQ. CDR3 amino acids: CASSLTDTQYF. The CDR3 DNA sequence: TGCGCCAGCAGCCTCACAGATACGCAGTATTTT.

The chain's CDR3 is CASRQTSGDTGELFF. DNA of the CDR3: TGCGCCAGCAGACAGACTAGCGGGGACACCGGGGAGCTGTTTTTT. The chain recombines TRBV5-1 with TRBJ2-2, with 11 bases aligning to TRBD2. Germline CDR1 is SGHRS and CDR2 is YFSETQ. Trimming took 5 bases from V and 3 from J; bases not matched to a gene: 3. The CDR3 loop spans 15 amino acids.

CDR3 region: CASSETEAFYGYTF. CDR3 nucleotides: TGTGCCAGCAGTGAGACAGAAGCTTTCTATGGCTACACCTTC. J is TRBJ1-2 and V is TRBV25-1; possible D gene TRBD1, 5 bases. This CDR3 contains 14 residues. Germline V lookup: CDR1 MGHDK, CDR2 SYGVNS. V shed 3 bases and J shed 4 bases, with 12 bases lying between them.

The V call is TRBV11-2, the J call TRBJ2-7; maybe TRBD1 (5 bases). Trimming took off 3 bases at V and 3 bases at J, with 6 bases between the two ends. Germline loops: CDR1 SGHAT, CDR2 FQNNGV. The CDR3 has 12 residues. Here the CDR3 DNA reads TGTGCCAGCAGCTTGGACAACTACGAGCAGTACTTC. Residues: CASSLDNYEQYF.

This chain joins TRBV29-1 and TRBJ1-4, with 10 bases fitting TRBD1. The trim removed 6 bases at V and 10 bases at J, leaving 8 bases unmatched. The germline gives CDR1 SQVTM, CDR2 ANQGSEA. This CDR3 has 13 residues. CDR3 in DNA: TGCAGCGTGGGGACAGGGGCGGGTCGAAAACTGTTTTTT. The encoded protein is CSVGTGAGRKLFF.

This clone has a handful of counts. The chain has TRBV19 and TRBJ1-5, with D possibly being TRBD1 (6 bases). The CDR3 has 15 residues. Trimming left V 7 bases short and J 4 bases short, with 17 bases between. The V gene's germline CDR1 is LNHDA and CDR2 SQIVND (reference sequence). The CDR3 DNA is TGTGCCAGTACCAGAACAGGGTTCAGAAATCAGCCCCAGCATTTT. Translated, it gives CASTRTGFRNQPQHF.

CDR3 sequence: CASSIRLAGRGSQYF. The CDR3, as DNA: TGTGCCAGCAGCATTAGACTAGCGGGGCGAGGATCGCAGTATTTT. The chain links TRBV7-3 to TRBJ2-3; 11 bases agree with TRBD2. The CDR3 is 15 residues long. V dropped 5 bases and J dropped 10; count of bases not matched to a gene: 11. Germline V CDR1 and CDR2: SGHTA, FQGTGA.

The chain recombines TRBV9 with TRBJ1-6; D possibly corresponds to TRBD1 (6 bases). The V gene's germline CDR1 is SGDLS and CDR2 YYNGEE. This CDR3 contains 15 residues. With 3 bases removed from V and 7 bases from J, the gap between germline ends came to 14 bases. Here the CDR3 reads CASSGGGAKNSPLHF. CDR3 sequence (DNA): TGTGCCAGCAGCGGCGGGGGCGCAAAGAATTCACCCCTCCACTTT.

The chain links TRBV5-6 to TRBJ1-5; tentative D call: TRBD1 (5 bases). Germline CDR1 is SGHDT and CDR2 is YYEEEE. The CDR3 length is 16 residues. V was clipped by 0 bases and J by 0 bases, with 10 bases between them. The CDR3 DNA follows: TGTGCCAGCAGCTTGGGCTCGGGACGTAGCAATCAGCCCCAGCATTTT. Its protein product is CASSLGSGRSNQPQHF.

This clone has more than one count but fewer than ten. The CDR3 sequence: CASSSLTGGNTEAFF. The CDR3 DNA sequence: TGTGCCAGCAGCTCCCTCACAGGGGGGAACACTGAAGCTTTCTTT. The rearrangement links TRBV7-9 to TRBJ1-1; 8 bases map to TRBD1. Germline V lookup: CDR1 SEHNR, CDR2 FQNEAQ (reference sequence). Germline trimming cut 4 bases from V and 1 base from J; bases unmatched to any gene: 5. The CDR3 is 15 amino acids.

The V call is TRBV6-6, the J call TRBJ1-1; D ambiguous. Per germline, CDR1 MNHNY and CDR2 SVGAGI (reference sequence). The CDR3 is 13 residues long. Between the trimmed V and J ends, which lost 2 bases and 1 base, there was a span of 5 bases. The CDR3 spells CASSYGENTEAFF. The CDR3 nucleotides read TGTGCCAGCAGTTACGGAGAGAACACTGAAGCTTTCTTT.

The chain couples TRBV7-3 to TRBJ2-3; TRBD1 agrees at 10 bases. CDR1 and CDR2 (germline): SGHTA, FQGTGA. There are 15 residues in the CDR3. The ends lost 5 bases at V and 4 bases at J; junction bases unmatched: 6. CDR3 sequence: CASSLGQGGPDTQYF. CDR3 in DNA: TGTGCCAGCAGCCTCGGACAGGGGGGTCCAGATACGCAGTATTTT. Filled out from reference TRBV7-3 and TRBJ2-3, the complete variable domain reads GAGVSQTPSNKVTEKGKYVELRCDPISGHTALYWYRQSLGQGPEFLIYFQGTGAADDSGLPNDRFFAVRPEGSVSTLKIQRTERGDSAVYLCASSLGQGGPDTQYFGPGTRLTVL.

The chain combines TRBV5-1 with TRBJ1-1, with 10 bases that match TRBD1. With 4 bases clipped from V and 11 bases from J, the junction kept 14 bases outside the gene matches. This CDR3 region has 15 residues. CDR1 and CDR2 from the germline V gene are SGHRS and YFSETQ. The CDR3 nucleotides are TGCGCCAGCAGCCCGACATCGGACAGGGGGAATATGGCTTTCTTT. Translated: CASSPTSDRGNMAFF.

Written as DNA, the CDR3 is TGTGCCAGCAGCTTAGCCCAGGGACTAGCGGGTCTGAGAGATACGCAGTATTTT. Its protein product is CASSLAQGLAGLRDTQYF. The chain carries TRBV7-8 and TRBJ2-3; 12 bases agree with TRBD2. Germline CDR1 SGHVS, CDR2 FQNEAQ. This CDR3 is 18 amino acids long. The trim removed 0 bases at V and 5 bases at J, leaving 9 bases unmatched.

This rearrangement joins TRBV5-4 to TRBJ1-1, with D unresolved. The CDR3 contains 16 residues. V was trimmed by 3 bases and J by 0 bases, leaving 15 bases between them. The V gene's germline CDR1 is SGHNT and CDR2 YYREEE (reference sequence). The CDR3 region is CASSYPNRDMNTEAFF. Written as DNA, the CDR3 is TGTGCCAGCAGCTACCCGAACCGGGATATGAACACTGAAGCTTTCTTT.

This chain joins TRBV30 and TRBJ1-1, with D maybe TRBD1 (6 bases). Germline-derived CDR1 and CDR2 are GTSNPN and SVGIG (reference sequence). V shed 5 bases and J shed 0 bases, with 16 bases lying between them. The CDR3 loop spans 15 amino acids. The CDR3: CAWVQGPFMNTEAFF. CDR3 in DNA: TGTGCCTGGGTACAGGGACCCTTTATGAACACTGAAGCTTTCTTT.